This T cell receptor (beta chain) originates from a study of T cell changes during pregnancy in multiple sclerosis. Data came from immunoSEQ multiplex PCR; TCRdb stores just in-frame clones and leaves some out. The repertoire holds 70,000 to 90,000 clones, with approximately 92% as singletons. V lost 5 bases to trimming and J lost 2 bases, with 27 bases between them. Germline V CDR1 and CDR2: SGHVS, FNYEAQ. The CDR3 is 19 amino acids. The material sequenced was peripheral blood, taken in the first trimester of pregnancy. V and J are TRBV7-6 and TRBJ1-2, with D perhaps TRBD1 (5 bases). This clonotype was obtained from a female donor with multiple sclerosis, enrolled in a pregnancy study. The CDR3 is CASSPFDPSGAILNYGYTF. The CDR3 coding sequence is TGTGCCAGCAGCCCATTCGATCCCAGTGGGGCAATCTTGAACTATGGCTACACCTTC.